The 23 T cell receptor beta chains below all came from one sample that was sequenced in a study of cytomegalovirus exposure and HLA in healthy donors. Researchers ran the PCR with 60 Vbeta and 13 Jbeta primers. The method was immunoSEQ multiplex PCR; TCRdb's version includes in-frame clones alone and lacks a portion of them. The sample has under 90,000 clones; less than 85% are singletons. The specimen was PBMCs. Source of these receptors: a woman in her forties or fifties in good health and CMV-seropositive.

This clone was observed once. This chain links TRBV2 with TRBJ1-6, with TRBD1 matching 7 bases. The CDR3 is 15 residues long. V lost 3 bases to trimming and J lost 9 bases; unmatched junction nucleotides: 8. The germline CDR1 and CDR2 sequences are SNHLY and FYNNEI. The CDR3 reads CASSDRGRVSSPLHF. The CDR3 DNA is TGTGCCAGCAGTGATAGGGGGCGCGTGAGTTCACCCCTCCACTTT.

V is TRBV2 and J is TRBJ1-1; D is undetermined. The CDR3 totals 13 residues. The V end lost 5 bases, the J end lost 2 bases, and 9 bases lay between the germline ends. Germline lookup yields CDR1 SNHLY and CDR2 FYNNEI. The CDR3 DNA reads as TGTGCCAGCAGTTCCGAGAGTAACACTGAAGCTTTCTTT. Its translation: CASSSESNTEAFF.

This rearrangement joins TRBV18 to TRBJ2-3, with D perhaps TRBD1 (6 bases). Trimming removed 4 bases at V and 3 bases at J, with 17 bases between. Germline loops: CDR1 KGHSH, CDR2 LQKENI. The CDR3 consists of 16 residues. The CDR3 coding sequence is TGTGCCAGCTCACTTACAGGGAGTCTATGGACAGATACGCAGTATTTT. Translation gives CASSLTGSLWTDTQYF.

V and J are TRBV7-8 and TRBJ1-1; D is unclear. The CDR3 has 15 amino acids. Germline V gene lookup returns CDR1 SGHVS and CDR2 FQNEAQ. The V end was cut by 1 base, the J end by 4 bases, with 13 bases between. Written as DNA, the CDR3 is TGTGCCAGCAGCTTAGGCGGTTATTTTAGCACTGAAGCTTTCTTT. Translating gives CASSLGGYFSTEAFF.

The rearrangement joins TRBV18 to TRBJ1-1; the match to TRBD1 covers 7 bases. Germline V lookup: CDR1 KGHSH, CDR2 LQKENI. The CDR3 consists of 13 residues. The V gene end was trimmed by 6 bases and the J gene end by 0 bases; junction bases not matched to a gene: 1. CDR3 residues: CASSQGVNTEAFF. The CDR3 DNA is TGTGCCAGCTCCCAGGGGGTGAACACTGAAGCTTTCTTT.

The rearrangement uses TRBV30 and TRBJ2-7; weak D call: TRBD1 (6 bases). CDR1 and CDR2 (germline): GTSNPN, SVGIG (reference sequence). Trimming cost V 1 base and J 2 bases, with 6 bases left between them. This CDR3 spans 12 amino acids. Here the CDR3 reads CAWSGDTYEQYF. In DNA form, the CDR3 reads TGTGCCTGGAGTGGGGACACCTACGAGCAGTACTTC.

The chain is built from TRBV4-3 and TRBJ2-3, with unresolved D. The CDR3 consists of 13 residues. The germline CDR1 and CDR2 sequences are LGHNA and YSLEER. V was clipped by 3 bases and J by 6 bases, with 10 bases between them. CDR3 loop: CASSQAIGDTQYF. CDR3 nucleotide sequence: TGCGCCAGCAGCCAGGCCATTGGTGATACGCAGTATTTT.

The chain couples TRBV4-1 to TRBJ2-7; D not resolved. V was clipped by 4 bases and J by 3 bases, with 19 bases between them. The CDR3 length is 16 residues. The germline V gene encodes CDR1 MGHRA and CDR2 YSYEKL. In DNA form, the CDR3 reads TGCGCCAGCAGCCTTTCGCCCGACGGCCGCGGCTACGAGCAGTACTTC. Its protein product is CASSLSPDGRGYEQYF.

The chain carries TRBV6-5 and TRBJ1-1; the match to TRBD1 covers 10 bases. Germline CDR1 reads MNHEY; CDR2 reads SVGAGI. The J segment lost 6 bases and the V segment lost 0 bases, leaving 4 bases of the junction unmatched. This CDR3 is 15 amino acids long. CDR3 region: CASSYSTGGLSEAFF. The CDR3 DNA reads TGTGCCAGCAGTTACTCGACAGGGGGCTTATCTGAAGCTTTCTTT.

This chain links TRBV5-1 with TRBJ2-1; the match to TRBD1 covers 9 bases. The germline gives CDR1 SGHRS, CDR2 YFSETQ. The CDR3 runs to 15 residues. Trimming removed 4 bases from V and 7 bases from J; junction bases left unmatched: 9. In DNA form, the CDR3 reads TGCGCCAGCAGCCCCGGGACAGGGAGGCCAAATGAGCAGTTCTTC. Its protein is CASSPGTGRPNEQFF.

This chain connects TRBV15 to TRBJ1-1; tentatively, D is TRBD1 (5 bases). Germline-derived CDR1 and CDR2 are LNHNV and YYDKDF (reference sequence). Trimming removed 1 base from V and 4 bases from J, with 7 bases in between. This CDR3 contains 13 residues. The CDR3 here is CATSRAGGTEAFF. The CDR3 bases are TGTGCCACCAGCAGAGCGGGGGGCACTGAAGCTTTCTTT.

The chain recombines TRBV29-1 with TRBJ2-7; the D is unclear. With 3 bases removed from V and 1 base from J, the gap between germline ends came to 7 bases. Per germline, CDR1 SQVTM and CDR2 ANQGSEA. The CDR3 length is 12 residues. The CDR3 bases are TGCAGCGTTGACGGGTCTTCCTACGAGCAGTACTTC. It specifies CSVDGSSYEQYF.

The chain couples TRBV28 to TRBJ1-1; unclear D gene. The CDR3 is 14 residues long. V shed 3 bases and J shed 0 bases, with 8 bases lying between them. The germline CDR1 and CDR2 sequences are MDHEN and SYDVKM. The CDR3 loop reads CASSLVDMNTEAFF. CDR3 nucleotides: TGTGCCAGCAGTTTGGTCGACATGAACACTGAAGCTTTCTTT.

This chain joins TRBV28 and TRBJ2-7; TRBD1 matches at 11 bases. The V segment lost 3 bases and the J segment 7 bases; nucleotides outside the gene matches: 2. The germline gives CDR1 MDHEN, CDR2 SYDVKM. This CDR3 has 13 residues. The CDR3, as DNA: TGTGCCAGCAGTTTGGGACAGGGGGGGGAGCAGTACTTC. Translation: CASSLGQGGEQYF.

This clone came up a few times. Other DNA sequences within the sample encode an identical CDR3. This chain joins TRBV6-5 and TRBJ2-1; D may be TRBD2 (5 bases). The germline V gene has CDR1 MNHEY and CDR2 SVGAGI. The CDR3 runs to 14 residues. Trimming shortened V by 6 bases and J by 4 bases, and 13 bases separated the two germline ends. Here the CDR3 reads CASRSGLGYNEQFF. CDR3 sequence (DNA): TGTGCCAGCAGGTCAGGACTGGGGTACAATGAGCAGTTCTTC.

For the CDR3, the DNA is TGCAGCGTTAAAGGGTTCCGGACAGGGGGGATCTCCGGGGCCAACGTCCTGACTTTC. Protein: CSVKGFRTGGISGANVLTF. V is TRBV29-1 and J is TRBJ2-6; 10 bases are a match to TRBD1. The CDR3 consists of 19 residues. Germline CDR1 reads SQVTM; CDR2 reads ANQGSEA. Germline trimming cut 5 bases from V and 4 bases from J; bases unmatched to any gene: 17.

CDR3 bases: TGTGCCAGCAGTGACTGGACTAGCGGAAACAATGAGCAGTTCTTC. This gives the protein CASSDWTSGNNEQFF. The rearrangement links TRBV25-1 to TRBJ2-1; 10 positions agree with TRBD2. Looked up from germline, CDR1 is MGHDK and CDR2 is SYGVNS. Losses at the gene ends were 3 bases for V and 5 bases for J; bases not matched to a gene: 4. CDR3 length: 15 residues. Full variable domain (outside the CDR3, taken from reference TRBV25-1 and TRBJ2-1): EADIYQTPRYLVIGTGKKITLECSQTMGHDKMYWYQQDPGMELHLIHYSYGVNSTEKGDLSSESTVSRIRTEHFPLTLESARPSHTSQYLCASSDWTSGNNEQFFGPGTRLTVL.

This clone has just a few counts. In DNA, the CDR3 is TGCGCCAGCAGCCAACCCCCTCTTTGGGCGGGAGGCACAGATACGCAGTATTTT. The encoded protein is CASSQPPLWAGGTDTQYF. V is TRBV4-1 and J is TRBJ2-3; TRBD2 matches 7 bases. CDR3 length: 18 residues. From germline, CDR1 is MGHRA and CDR2 YSYEKL. J was trimmed by 1 base and V by 2 bases; bases with no gene match: 12.

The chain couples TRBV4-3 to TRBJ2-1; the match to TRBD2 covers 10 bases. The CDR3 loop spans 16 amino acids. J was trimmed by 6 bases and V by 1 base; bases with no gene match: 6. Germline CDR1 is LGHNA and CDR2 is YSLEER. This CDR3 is CASSQVERGGRNEQFF. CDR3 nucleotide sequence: TGCGCCAGCAGCCAAGTTGAGCGGGGGGGCCGCAATGAGCAGTTCTTC.

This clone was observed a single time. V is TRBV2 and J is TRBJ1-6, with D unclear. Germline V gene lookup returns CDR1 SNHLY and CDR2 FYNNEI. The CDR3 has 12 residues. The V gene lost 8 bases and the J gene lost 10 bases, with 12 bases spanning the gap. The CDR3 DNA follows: TGTGCCAGCTCCAAAGGAGACTCACCCCTCCACTTT. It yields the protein CASSKGDSPLHF.

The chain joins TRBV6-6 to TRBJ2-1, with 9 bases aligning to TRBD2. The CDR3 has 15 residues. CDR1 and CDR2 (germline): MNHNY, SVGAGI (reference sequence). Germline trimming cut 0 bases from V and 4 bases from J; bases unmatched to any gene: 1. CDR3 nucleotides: TGTGCCAGCAGTTACTCTAGCGGGAGTTACAATGAGCAGTTCTTC. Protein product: CASSYSSGSYNEQFF.

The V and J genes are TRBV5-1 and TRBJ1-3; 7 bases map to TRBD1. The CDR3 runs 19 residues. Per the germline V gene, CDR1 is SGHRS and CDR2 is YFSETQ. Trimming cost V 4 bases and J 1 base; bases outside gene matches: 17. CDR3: CASSARTGSTSSSGNTIYF. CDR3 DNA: TGCGCCAGCAGCGCCCGGACAGGCTCTACCAGTTCATCTGGAAACACCATATATTTT.

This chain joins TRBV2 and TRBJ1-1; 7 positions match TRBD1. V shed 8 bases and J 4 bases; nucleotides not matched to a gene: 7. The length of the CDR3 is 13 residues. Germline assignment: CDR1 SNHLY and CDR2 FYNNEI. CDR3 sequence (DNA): TGTGCCAGCGCGGGGCAGGGGGGCACTGAAGCTTTCTTT. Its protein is CASAGQGGTEAFF.